The T cell receptor (beta chain) under discussion was sequenced for a study of cytomegalovirus exposure and HLA in healthy donors (dated by TCRdb to about 2017). A note on the overall study: An earlier analysis of approximately 590 of the donors reported approximately 290 Gb of sequence data and roughly 110 million unique TCR beta sequences from around 200 million T cells. An early release covering roughly 580 HLA-typed donors comprised about 310 gigabases of sequencing data and some 79 million unique TCR sequences. Among the approximately 400 genotyped donors, around 81% belonged to the genetic ancestry cluster associated with self-reported Caucasian donors. The aim of the study was to test whether cataloging public T cell receptors could identify signatures of past pathogen exposure. The study used immunosequencing to profile the T cell repertoires of several hundred subjects and linked those repertoires to cytomegalovirus serostatus. A separate validation cohort of 100 to 150 different subjects was used in addition to the 666-subject first cohort. To predict cytomegalovirus infection status, the study combined high-throughput TCR immunosequencing, statistical association of individual TCRs with disease status, and machine learning. To study patterns of TCR occurrence, a later analysis re-analyzed previously published TCR beta repertoires from hundreds of donors and added high-resolution HLA genotyping. Rather than drawing on any new phenotypic data, the later analysis identified candidate immune exposures from TCR beta sequences and the way those sequences occurred across donors. An earlier analysis of roughly 600 of the donors used high-throughput TCR beta sequencing to judge whether each TCR beta V gene segment behaved as functional or pseudogenic. Alongside the repertoire data, information on donor age, sex, ethnicity and CMV serostatus was compiled. Genome-wide SNP genotypes for about 65% of the roughly 670 donors were used in a later genetic analysis, which treated that subset as a discovery cohort. Every repertoire in the discovery cohort had been generated on one and the same sequencing platform. Class I and class II HLA loci were covered by the typing at four-digit resolution. The number of donors typed differed by locus, with about 629-640 for A, B, C, DRB1 and DQB1, more than 500 for DQA1, approximately 570 for DPA1, and some 440 for DPB1. Roughly 5 DR-DQ haplotypes were treated as single units for association and clustering because of strong linkage in the cohort. Across approximately 400 genotyped donors of the cohort, an average of about 240,000 unique TCR beta nucleotide sequences per donor were sequenced, and 15% to 20% of those sequences were non-productive.

In total, over 600 healthy bone marrow donors made up the cohort. At the time of sampling, all cohort members were nominally healthy, though unrecorded immune exposures were likely present. CMV serostatus was positive for more than 250 and negative for about 55% of the roughly 670 cohort members, and was not recorded for this donor. A peripheral blood sample was provided by each donor, and peripheral blood mononuclear cells were used for TCR beta sequencing. Genomic DNA was extracted from the blood cell samples with the Qiagen DNeasy Blood Extraction Kit. In regard to this clone: This clone's antigen is unknown. Base qualities were left out, and no much larger clone turns up one base away.

Results the study describes overall, beyond this receptor: In vitro tests confirmed that three of the cytomegalovirus-associated TCR beta chains recognize cytomegalovirus antigens. Broadly in line with IMGT annotations, most TCR beta V segments showed up in productive rearrangements about 87% or about 30% of the time in an earlier analysis of around 550 of the donors. Because counts were too low, 15 to 20 rarely observed V segments, including chromosome 9 orphons, were excluded from the earlier analysis of under 650 of the donors. The 87-base-pair reads could not distinguish some IMGT-functional V segments, including TRBV6-2 and TRBV6-3, so those segments were excluded. Correlated functional status among segregating V segments might reflect linkage disequilibrium, but an unknown experimental factor could not be ruled out. At a false discovery rate of 0.05, a later analysis linked fewer than 20,000 TCR beta sequences to specific HLA alleles. In a later analysis, the rate of TCR association differed among HLA loci, with DRB1 alleles having the most associated TCRs and HLA-C alleles having the fewest. The presence/absence analyses assumed that sequencing depth was roughly uniform across donors, and that assumption may not be true. The sequencing pipeline was judged likely to have produced a cluster of highly shared sequence variants as a technical artifact. In this cohort, only TCR beta chains were sequenced, and detectable features were limited by the absence of alpha or paired-chain data. A further reported finding was that TCR beta sequences accurately predicted the HLA-A and HLA-B alleles for most subjects in the first cohort. Compared with equally common non-associated chains, HLA-associated TCR beta chains in a later analysis were more clonally expanded and had lower generation probabilities. The authors suggested that the approach could potentially be extended to other disease states and immunological phenotypes. Compared with the approximately 700-donor mean, donors in an Asian-associated ancestry cluster had fewer N-insertions in productive TCRs, according to a later genetic analysis. The study listed 150 to 200 TCR beta chains as associated with cytomegalovirus. Because HLA typing was missing for some donors at each locus, association tests included only the typed subset. Several of the top co-occurrence clusters appeared to be linked to parvovirus B19, influenza, CMV and Epstein-Barr virus, according to a later analysis. The only immune exposure information available for the cohort was CMV serostatus. Cytomegalovirus status was reported to be diagnosed by the classifier with high specificity and sensitivity in both the original and validation cohorts. When HLA alleles, especially DR and DQ, strongly co-occurred, TCR associations were difficult to assign to individual alleles. A later analysis found that most CMV-associated TCR beta chains appeared HLA-restricted, with HLA associations seemingly driven largely by CMV exposure. Most TCR sequences were observed very rarely across donors, whereas some public TCRs were present in many individuals. A later genetic analysis associated a missense DCLRE1C variant with V-gene and J-gene trimming of TCR beta chains, and an independent cohort replicated the association.

Trimming removed 4 bases from V and 4 bases from J; the gene matches leave 4 bases unexplained. There are 15 amino acids in the CDR3, from cysteine to phenylalanine inclusive. The only DNA kept is the CDR3, 45 bases in frame from the first base. CDR1 and CDR2, looked up from the germline V gene, are SGHRS and YFSETQ. Preparation of the library involved the immunoSEQ multiplex PCR assay. For the multiplex PCR, a mixture combining 60 forward primers for TCR Vbeta segments and 13 reverse primers for TCR Jbeta segments was used. A multiplex PCR assay on genomic DNA amplified the CDR3 region of rearranged TCR beta genes. The Illumina HiSeq System was used to sequence the amplified TCR beta libraries as 87-base-pair reads. The authors' pipeline ran thus. A later analysis counted approximately 74 million unique TCR beta chains across the 550 to 700 repertoires, and 9 million to 14 million of these chains were shared by at least two donors. To remove PCR and sequencing errors, raw reads were error-corrected and collapsed into unique sequences using a nearest-neighbor algorithm that merged closely related sequences. V, D and J gene segments were assigned by aligning CDR3 sequences to IMGT reference sequences. For a sequence to be retained, a match of at least six nucleotides was required to both a V gene segment and a J gene segment. Rearrangements were classified as productive when the CDR3 lacked stop codons and remained in frame with V and J, and all other rearrangements were classified as non-productive. Following IMGT convention, CDR3 was defined as the stretch from the second conserved V-encoded cysteine up to the conserved J-encoded phenylalanine. The earlier analysis of approximately 500 of the donors excluded sequences that lacked an unambiguous match to a single V gene segment. An earlier analysis of 450 to 650 of the donors called V segments functional above 56.7% productive rearrangements and segregating when the between-donor standard deviation exceeded 5%. A statistical classification framework was developed to diagnose cytomegalovirus status using the catalog of TCR beta chain sequences. In a later analysis, TCR nucleotide sequences were compared against IMGT/GENE-DB human TR gene sequences so that V and J genes could be assigned. A later analysis assigned CDR3 sequences and most-parsimonious VDJ recombination scenarios with the TCRdist pipeline. In a later analysis, each TCR beta chain was defined by its CDR3 amino acid sequence together with its V-gene family, and reads without a unique V-gene family were excluded. As a way to deal with suspected cross-contamination and a sequencing artifact, a later analysis dropped 450 to 700 nucleotide sequences that were highly shared and had low generation probability. In a later analysis, a clonal expansion index for each public chain was calculated from normalized within-repertoire ranks of inferred template counts. A later analysis computed generation probabilities with a VDJ recombination model fitted to out-of-frame rearrangements, and checked the results against IGoR. A later analysis scored TCR-TCR, TCR-HLA and TCR-CMV co-occurrence with hypergeometric tests, applying a repertoire-size bias correction to TCR pairs. In a later analysis, false discovery rates were estimated by permuting HLA or CMV assignments 20 times. In a later analysis, co-occurring TCRs were grouped using DBSCAN, and TCRdist sequence similarity was added for clustering within HLA-allele-positive subsets. Co-occurrence clustering excluded repertoires with fewer than 30,000 or more than 120,000 public chains, plus five with anomalous nucleotide sharing. What TCRdb holds here is the immuneACCESS table cut down to in-frame rearrangements. Part of the clones is not present; checked against another copy, under half of the missing clones reflect an unresolved V gene, and the others are unexplained. V and J calls and clone size follow that table, whereas D and trimming were derived from the DNA. In all, the sample holds tens of thousands of clones, and 81% of those were seen once. Of the sample, 6.5% to 7% is held by the ten largest clones.

Sequencing input: PBMCs. This sequence originates from a human donor in good health. Rearrangement joined TRBV5-1 to TRBJ2-3; the central 12 bases match TRBD1. Here the CDR3 is given as CASSEGTGGADTQYF. At the DNA level, the sequence is TGCGCCAGCAGCGAAGGGACAGGGGGCGCAGATACGCAGTATTTT.